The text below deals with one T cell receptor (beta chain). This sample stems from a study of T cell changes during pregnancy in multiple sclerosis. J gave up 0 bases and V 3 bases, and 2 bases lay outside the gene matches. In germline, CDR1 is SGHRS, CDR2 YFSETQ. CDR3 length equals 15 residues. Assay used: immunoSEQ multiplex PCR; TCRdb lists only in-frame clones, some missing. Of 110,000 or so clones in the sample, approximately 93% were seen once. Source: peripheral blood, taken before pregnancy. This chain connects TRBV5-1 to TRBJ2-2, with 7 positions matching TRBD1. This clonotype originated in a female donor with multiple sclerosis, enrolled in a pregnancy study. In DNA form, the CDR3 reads TGCGCCAGCAGCTGGGACAGACCGAACACCGGGGAGCTGTTTTTT. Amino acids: CASSWDRPNTGELFF.